Presented here are 22 T cell receptor beta chains from one specimen sequenced in a study of T-cell memory formation after mild COVID-19. MiXCR, run by TCRdb on the 5' RACE reads, gives a single entry per CDR3 protein. The sample carries a few hundred thousand distinct CDR3 sequences, 8% to 11% recorded once. Material: PBMCs or a T cell subset sorted from them (not recorded which). These receptors were taken from a man aged 18-30 years who had mild COVID-19 (a few samples of this study predate the infection). Cell type and time point are not known.

This clonotype was seen a handful of times. The V gene is TRBV19, the J gene TRBJ1-5; tentatively, D is TRBD1 (5 bases). Trimming took 6 bases from V and 7 from J, leaving 13 bases between them. The germline V gene encodes CDR1 LNHDA and CDR2 SQIVND (reference sequence). This CDR3 has 13 residues. This chain's CDR3 is CASRGEGQQPQHF. In DNA, the CDR3 is TGTGCCAGTAGGGGGGAAGGACAACAGCCCCAGCATTTT.

V usage is TRBV20-1 and J usage is TRBJ2-3, with TRBD2 matching over 12 bases. The germline gives CDR1 DFQATT, CDR2 SNEGSKA (reference sequence). Germline trimming cut 1 base from V and 5 bases from J; bases unmatched to any gene: 4. The CDR3 length is 15 residues. CDR3 nucleotide sequence: TGCAGTGCTAGAGCCCTAGCGGGGGGGCAAGATACGCAGTATTTT. It yields the protein CSARALAGGQDTQYF.

A word on this clonotype: One junction end does not reproduce the germline sequence, and a read error may be involved. This rearrangement joins TRBV5-5 to TRBJ1-6; D remains ambiguous. The CDR3 consists of 17 residues. Germline assignment: CDR1 SGHKS and CDR2 YYEKEE (reference sequence). Written as DNA, the CDR3 is TGTGCCAGCAGCTTGGGACTGGTGAGGAATGGAGGATCACCACTCCACTTT. It yields the protein CASSLGLVRNGGSPLHF.

J is TRBJ1-1 and V is TRBV6-2 or TRBV6-3; possibly TRBD1 for D (5 bases). Between the trimmed V and J ends, which lost 8 bases and 3 bases, there was a span of 13 bases. The CDR3 runs 13 residues. Germline V lookup: CDR1 MNHEY, CDR2 SVGEGT. The CDR3 region has the DNA TGTGCCAGCTGGGGGGTTGGGGACACTGAAGCTTTCTTT. Amino acid sequence: CASWGVGDTEAFF.

The gene calls are TRBV12-3 or TRBV12-4 and TRBJ2-3, with 8 bases lining up with TRBD2. CDR3 size: 17 residues. J was trimmed by 7 bases and V by 3 bases; bases with no gene match: 15. CDR3 region: CASSFTTLAALEYTQYF. CDR3 DNA: TGTGCCAGCAGTTTTACTACACTAGCGGCCCTGGAGTATACGCAGTATTTT.

This clonotype turned up a few times. J is TRBJ1-6 and V is TRBV7-9, with D unclear. The CDR3 runs 13 residues. V lost 0 bases and J lost 13, with 10 bases in between. The germline V gene encodes CDR1 SEHNR and CDR2 FQNEAQ (reference sequence). The CDR3 protein is CASSLALARPLHF. CDR3 DNA: TGTGCCAGCAGCTTAGCTCTGGCACGGCCCCTCCACTTT.

The V gene is TRBV4-3, the J gene TRBJ2-5; the D gene is possibly TRBD2 (6 bases). The CDR3 runs to 15 residues. The germline V and J ends were trimmed by 0 bases and 2 bases, with 10 bases remaining between them. Germline assignment: CDR1 LGHNA and CDR2 YSLEER. The CDR3 here is CASSQEVAGQETQYF. The CDR3 DNA follows: TGCGCCAGCAGCCAAGAAGTGGCGGGGCAAGAGACCCAGTACTTC.

This chain connects TRBV7-3 to TRBJ2-2; D is uncertain. The germline CDR1 and CDR2 sequences are SGHTA and FQGTGA. V dropped 8 bases and J dropped 4 bases, with 8 bases sitting between them. The CDR3 length is 12 residues. The CDR3 loop reads CASAGSTGELFF. Written as DNA, the CDR3 is TGTGCCAGCGCTGGGTCCACCGGGGAGCTGTTTTTT.

This clonotype was found a few times. The chain links TRBV11-2 to TRBJ2-1, with D possibly being TRBD2 (5 bases). Germline values: CDR1 SGHAT, CDR2 FQNNGV. The ends were cut back, 7 bases at V and 0 bases at J, with 10 bases in the middle. The CDR3 is made up of 14 amino acids. The CDR3 is CASIGVSSYNEQFF. DNA for the CDR3: TGTGCCAGCATCGGGGTCAGCTCCTACAATGAGCAGTTCTTC.

This clonotype appeared many times. The J gene is TRBJ2-7, the V gene TRBV18, with 7 bases fitting TRBD2. The length of the CDR3 is 13 residues. Germline V CDR1 and CDR2: KGHSH, LQKENI. Unmatched junction bases numbered 4, after V lost 3 bases and J lost 5 bases. CDR3: CASSPLGRDEQYV. The CDR3 DNA sequence: TGTGCCAGCTCACCCTTGGGGAGGGACGAGCAGTACGTC.

The rearrangement links TRBV5-6 to TRBJ2-1; TRBD2 is a possible D gene (5 bases). Germline V gives CDR1 SGHDT, CDR2 YYEEEE. This CDR3 is built from 15 residues. V shed 1 base and J shed 0 bases, with 8 bases lying between them. DNA of the CDR3: TGTGCCAGCAGCTTGTGGAGGAGCTCCTACAATGAGCAGTTCTTC. This codes for CASSLWRSSYNEQFF.

This clonotype was picked up a small number of times. The V call is TRBV7-9, the J call TRBJ2-5; D is unresolved. Per the germline V gene, CDR1 is SEHNR and CDR2 is FQNEAQ (reference sequence). Deletions cut 3 bases from V and 2 bases from J, with 7 bases between. This CDR3 has 13 residues. The CDR3 DNA sequence: TGTGCCAGCAGCTTGACTGTACAAGAGACCCAGTACTTC. Amino acid sequence: CASSLTVQETQYF. The full variable domain, in which reference TRBV7-9 and TRBJ2-5 provide the parts outside the CDR3, is DTGVSQNPRHKITKRGQNVTFRCDPISEHNRLYWYRQTLGQGPEFLTYFQNEAQLEKSRLLSDRFSAERPKGSFSTLEIQRTEQGDSAMYLCASSLTVQETQYFGPGTRLLVL.

This clonotype occurred a few times. V is TRBV25-1 and J is TRBJ2-3; 10 positions agree with TRBD2. The ends lost 5 bases at V and 2 bases at J; junction bases unmatched: 4. CDR1 is MGHDK and CDR2 is SYGVNS in the germline V gene. The CDR3 contains 15 residues. CDR3 sequence: CASSRAGGTTDTQYF. As DNA, the CDR3 is TGTGCCAGCAGTAGAGCGGGGGGGACCACAGATACGCAGTATTTT.

At least ten counts were recorded for this clonotype. This sequence joins TRBV12-3 or TRBV12-4 and TRBJ2-3; TRBD2 matches 10 bases. This CDR3 comprises 16 residues. The junction had 13 bases not matched to a gene; V was cut back by 7 bases and J by 6 bases. The CDR3 region is CASTSWSGGAGDTQYF. CDR3 DNA sequence: TGTGCCAGCACCTCGTGGAGCGGGGGGGCCGGGGATACGCAGTATTTT.

J is TRBJ1-2 and V is TRBV2; D gene unclear. V was clipped by 10 bases and J by 7 bases, with 16 bases between them. Germline V lookup: CDR1 SNHLY, CDR2 FYNNEI. This CDR3 spans 12 amino acids. The DNA of the CDR3 is TGTGCCACTACGGACGTCGGTCGTGGCTACACCTTC. Protein sequence: CATTDVGRGYTF.

The chain is built from TRBV29-1 and TRBJ2-3; 8 bases fit TRBD1. The germline CDR1 and CDR2 sequences are SQVTM and ANQGSEA. The ends lost 2 bases at V and 3 bases at J; junction bases unmatched: 10. The CDR3 extends over 16 amino acids. CDR3 amino acids: CSVERSRTGPTDTQYF. In nucleotides, the CDR3 is TGCAGCGTTGAAAGGAGCAGGACAGGGCCTACAGATACGCAGTATTTT.

Ten or more counts support this clonotype. The chain is built from TRBV7-9 and TRBJ1-5; no definite D call. This CDR3 has 12 residues. Looked up from germline, CDR1 is SEHNR and CDR2 is FQNEAQ (reference sequence). V was cut by 3 bases and J by 7 bases, with 7 bases left in between. The CDR3 spells CASSFPGQPQHF. The CDR3 DNA sequence: TGTGCCAGCAGCTTCCCGGGGCAGCCCCAGCATTTT.

The chain couples TRBV12-3 or TRBV12-4 to TRBJ2-1; D is ambiguous. Trimming pared 5 bases from V and 4 bases from J, leaving 9 bases between. This CDR3 is 13 amino acids long. The CDR3 nucleotides read TGTGCCAGCAGTGTCGGGCATTACAATGAGCAGTTCTTC. It yields the protein CASSVGHYNEQFF.

V gene TRBV10-2 combines with J gene TRBJ2-1, with TRBD2 matching over 8 bases. After removal of 6 bases from V and 4 bases from J, the junction contained 8 bases not matched to a gene. The CDR3 consists of 15 residues. Germline CDR1 is WSHSY and CDR2 is SAAADI. CDR3 region: CASSPERGSYNEQFF. The CDR3 nucleotides are TGCGCCAGCAGCCCTGAGCGGGGGTCATACAATGAGCAGTTCTTC.

The V call is TRBV9, the J call TRBJ2-3, with a possible D match to TRBD2 (7 bases). This CDR3 is 15 amino acids long. Looked up from germline, CDR1 is SGDLS and CDR2 is YYNGEE. With 4 bases removed from V and 1 base from J, the gap between germline ends came to 13 bases. The DNA for the CDR3 is TGTGCCAGCAGCCCCCGGCGGGGGCGCACAGATACGCAGTATTTT. It encodes CASSPRRGRTDTQYF.

This chain links TRBV6-1 with TRBJ1-5; maybe TRBD1 (5 bases). The CDR3 is 16 residues long. V dropped 5 bases and J dropped 5 bases, with 19 bases sitting between them. CDR1 and CDR2 from the germline V gene are MNHNS and SASEGT. DNA for the CDR3: TGTGCCAGCAGTTTAACCGGGACTGGGGAATATCAGCCCCAGCATTTT. Translating it yields CASSLTGTGEYQPQHF.

This chain links TRBV7-2 with TRBJ2-2; D is perhaps TRBD2 (5 bases). The length of the CDR3 is 15 residues. V lost 7 bases, J lost 7 bases, and 19 bases lay in between. CDR1 and CDR2 from the germline V gene are SGHTA and FQGNSA. CDR3 DNA: TGTGCCAGCAAAGGCCGCGGGTTGATAGGCGGGGAGCTGTTTTTT. Residues: CASKGRGLIGGELFF. Full variable domain (missing parts from reference TRBV7-2 and TRBJ2-2): GAGVSQSPSNKVTEKGKDVELRCDPISGHTALYWYRQSLGQGLEFLIYFQGNSAPDKSGLPSDRFSAERTGGSVSTLTIQRTQQEDSAVYLCASKGRGLIGGELFFGEGSRLTVL.